This T cell receptor beta chain was captured by sequencing in a study of cytomegalovirus exposure and HLA in healthy donors. The PCR was carried out with 60 Vbeta primers and 13 Jbeta primers. The method was immunoSEQ multiplex PCR; TCRdb's version includes in-frame clones alone and lacks a portion of them. The sample carries around 130,000 clones, around 67% recorded once. Points on this clone: Antigen: not known.

The CDR3 spans 15 residues. Germline CDR1 SGHTA, CDR2 FQGTGA. V lost 0 bases, J lost 10 bases, and 6 bases stayed unmatched. Unrecorded immune exposure was likely among donors, who were nominally healthy when sampled. The study's findings and limits: A later analysis linked a missense variant in DCLRE1C to the trimming of TCR beta V and J genes. The listing of roughly 160 TCR beta chains classed them as cytomegalovirus-associated.

Sequencing was performed on PBMCs. This clonotype was obtained from a woman aged 40 to 50 in good health and CMV-seropositive. The chain employs TRBV7-3 and TRBJ1-6; 7 bases match TRBD1. The CDR3 DNA reads as TGTGCCAGCAGCTTAACACCAGGGGGAGGATCACCCCTCCACTTT. Translation: CASSLTPGGGSPLHF.